This T cell receptor beta chain was sequenced for a study of cytomegalovirus exposure and HLA in healthy donors. The ends were cut back, 0 bases at V and 4 bases at J, with 12 bases in the middle. Germline CDR1 is SEHNR and CDR2 is FQNEAQ (reference sequence). The length of the CDR3 is 15 residues. The PCR employed 60 Vbeta primers together with 13 Jbeta primers. The protocol was immunoSEQ multiplex PCR, while the TCRdb copy is restricted to in-frame clones and leaves out a portion. The table lists about 180,000 clones, approximately 79% of them singletons, with approximately 0.7% in the top ten. Healthy donors of bone marrow made up the group.

The sample taken for sequencing was PBMCs. This receptor was identified in a woman in her thirties or forties in good health and CMV-seronegative. The V gene is TRBV7-9, the J gene TRBJ1-2; TRBD1 might be the D (5 bases). CDR3 loop: CASSLADRTIYGYTF. CDR3 DNA sequence: TGTGCCAGCAGCTTAGCCGACAGAACAATCTATGGCTACACCTTC.